In this sample, the clone carrying this T cell receptor (beta chain) turned up a few times. Its antigen is still unknown. This CDR3 comprises 13 residues. Trimming left V 6 bases short and J 5 bases short, with 11 bases between. Germline lookup yields CDR1 WNHNN and CDR2 SYGVQD (reference sequence). This entry belongs to a study of molecular identifiers for immune sequencing clone quantification. MiXCR was run by TCRdb on the PCR reads, yielding one entry per CDR3 protein. The profile shows about 500,000 distinct CDR3 sequences, about a quarter of them singletons. Study-wide results and caveats: Over 99% of CMV-specific effector molecules, but under 1% of naive ones, were in clones above 20 copies.

The rearrangement joins TRBV10-1 to TRBJ2-1; D is uncertain. This clonotype was sampled from a human donor in good health. Some libraries in this study had Jurkat cell RNA spiked in. The sample taken for sequencing was naive CD8+ T cells from blood, with Jurkat cell RNA spiked in. Documented subset: FACS-sorted CD8+CD4-CCR7+CD45RA+ naive T cells. CDR3: CASSTGSDNEQFF. For the CDR3, the DNA is TGCGCCAGCAGCACCGGGTCCGACAATGAGCAGTTCTTC.